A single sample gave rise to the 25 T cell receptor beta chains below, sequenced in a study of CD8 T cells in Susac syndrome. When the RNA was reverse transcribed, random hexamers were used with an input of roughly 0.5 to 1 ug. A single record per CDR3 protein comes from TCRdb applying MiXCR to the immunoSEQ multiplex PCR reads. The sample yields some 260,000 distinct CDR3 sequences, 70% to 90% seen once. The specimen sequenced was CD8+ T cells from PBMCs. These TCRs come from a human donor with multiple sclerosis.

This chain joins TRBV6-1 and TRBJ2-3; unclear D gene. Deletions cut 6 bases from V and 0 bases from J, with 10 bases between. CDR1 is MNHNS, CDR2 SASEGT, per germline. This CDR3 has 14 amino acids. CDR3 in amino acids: CASSRATSTDTQYF. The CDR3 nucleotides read TGTGCCAGCAGCAGAGCTACTAGCACAGATACGCAGTATTTT.

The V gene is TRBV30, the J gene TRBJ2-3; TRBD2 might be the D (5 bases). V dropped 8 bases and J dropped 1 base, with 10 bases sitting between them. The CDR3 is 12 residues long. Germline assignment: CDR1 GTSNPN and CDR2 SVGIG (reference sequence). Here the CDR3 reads CAARRGTDTQYF. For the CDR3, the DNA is TGTGCCGCCCGGCGGGGCACAGATACGCAGTATTTT.

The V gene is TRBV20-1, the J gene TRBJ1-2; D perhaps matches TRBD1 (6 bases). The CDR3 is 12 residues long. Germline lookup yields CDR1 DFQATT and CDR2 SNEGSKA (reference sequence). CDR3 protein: CAPGTPTYGYTF. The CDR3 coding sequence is TGCGCACCCGGGACACCCACTTATGGCTACACCTTC.

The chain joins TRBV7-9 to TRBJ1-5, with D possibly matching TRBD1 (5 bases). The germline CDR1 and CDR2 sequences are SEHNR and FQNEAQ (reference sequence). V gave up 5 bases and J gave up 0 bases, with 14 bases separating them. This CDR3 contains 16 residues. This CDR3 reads CASSQTRGYSNQPQHF. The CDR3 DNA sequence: TGTGCCAGCAGCCAGACAAGGGGCTATAGCAATCAGCCCCAGCATTTT.

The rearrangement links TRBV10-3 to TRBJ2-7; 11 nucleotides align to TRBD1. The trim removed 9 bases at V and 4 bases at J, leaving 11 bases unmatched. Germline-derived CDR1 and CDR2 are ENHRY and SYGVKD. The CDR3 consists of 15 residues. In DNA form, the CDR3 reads TGTGCCATGAGCCCAGGGGACAGGGGGTTTTACGAGCAGTACTTC. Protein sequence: CAMSPGDRGFYEQYF.

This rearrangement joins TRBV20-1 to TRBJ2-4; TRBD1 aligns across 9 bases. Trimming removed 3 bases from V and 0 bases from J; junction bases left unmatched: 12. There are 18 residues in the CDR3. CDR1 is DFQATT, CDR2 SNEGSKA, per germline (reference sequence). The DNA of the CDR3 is TGCAGTGCTAGGGGGGCGAAGCGACAGGGGGAAGCCAAAAACATTCAGTACTTC. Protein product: CSARGAKRQGEAKNIQYF.

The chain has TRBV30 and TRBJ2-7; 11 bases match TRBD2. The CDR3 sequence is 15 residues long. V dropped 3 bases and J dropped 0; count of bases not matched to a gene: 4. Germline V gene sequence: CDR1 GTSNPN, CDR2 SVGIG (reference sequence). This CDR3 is CAWRSGTSGSYEQYF. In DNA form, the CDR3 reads TGTGCCTGGAGGTCAGGGACTAGCGGCTCCTACGAGCAGTACTTC.

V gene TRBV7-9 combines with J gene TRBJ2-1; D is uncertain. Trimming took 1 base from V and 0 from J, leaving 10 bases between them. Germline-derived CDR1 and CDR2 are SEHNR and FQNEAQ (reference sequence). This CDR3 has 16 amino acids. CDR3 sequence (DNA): TGTGCCAGCAGCTTAGGCCTGGAAATCTCCTACAATGAGCAGTTCTTC. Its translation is CASSLGLEISYNEQFF.

The CDR3 nucleotides read TGTGCCAGCAGCCGTCCCGGGACTAGCGGGAGTACGCAGTTCTTC. Protein product: CASSRPGTSGSTQFF. The J gene is TRBJ2-1, the V gene TRBV7-9; TRBD2 matches 14 bases. The CDR3 loop spans 15 amino acids. Germline V gives CDR1 SEHNR, CDR2 FQNEAQ (reference sequence). J gave up 12 bases and V 5 bases, and 9 bases lay outside the gene matches.

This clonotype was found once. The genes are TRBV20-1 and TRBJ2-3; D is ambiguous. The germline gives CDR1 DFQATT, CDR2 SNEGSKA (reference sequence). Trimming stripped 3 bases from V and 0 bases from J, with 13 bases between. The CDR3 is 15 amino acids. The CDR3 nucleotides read TGCAGTGCTAGTGTTGGCGGAGCTAGCACAGATACGCAGTATTTT. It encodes CSASVGGASTDTQYF.

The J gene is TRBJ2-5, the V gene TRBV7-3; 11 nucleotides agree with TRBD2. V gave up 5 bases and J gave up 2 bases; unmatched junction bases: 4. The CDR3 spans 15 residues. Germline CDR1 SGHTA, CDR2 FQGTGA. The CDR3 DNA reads TGTGCCAGCAGCCCTCTAGCGGGAGGACAAGAGACCCAGTACTTC. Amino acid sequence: CASSPLAGGQETQYF.

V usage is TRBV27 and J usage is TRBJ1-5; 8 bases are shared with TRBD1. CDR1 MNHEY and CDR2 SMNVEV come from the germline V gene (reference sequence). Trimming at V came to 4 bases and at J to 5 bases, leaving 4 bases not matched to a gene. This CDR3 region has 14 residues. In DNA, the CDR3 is TGTGCCAGCAGTTACAGGGGGGTGCATCAGCCCCAGCATTTT. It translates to CASSYRGVHQPQHF.

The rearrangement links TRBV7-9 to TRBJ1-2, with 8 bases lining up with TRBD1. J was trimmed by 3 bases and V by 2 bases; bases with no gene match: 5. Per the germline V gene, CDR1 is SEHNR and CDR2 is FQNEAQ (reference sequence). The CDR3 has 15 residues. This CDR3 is CASSLFQGADYGYTF. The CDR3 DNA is TGTGCCAGCAGCTTATTCCAGGGGGCCGACTATGGCTACACCTTC. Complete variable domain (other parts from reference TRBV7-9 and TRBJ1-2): DTGVSQNPRHKITKRGQNVTFRCDPISEHNRLYWYRQTLGQGPEFLTYFQNEAQLEKSRLLSDRFSAERPKGSFSTLEIQRTEQGDSAMYLCASSLFQGADYGYTFGSGTRLTVV.

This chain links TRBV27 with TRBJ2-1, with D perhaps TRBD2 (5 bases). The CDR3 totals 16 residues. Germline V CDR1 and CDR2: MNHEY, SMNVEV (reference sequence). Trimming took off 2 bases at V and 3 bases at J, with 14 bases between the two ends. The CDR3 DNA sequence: TGTGCCAGCAGTTTAGTGGGGAGTAGCGACTACAATGAGCAGTTCTTC. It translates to CASSLVGSSDYNEQFF.

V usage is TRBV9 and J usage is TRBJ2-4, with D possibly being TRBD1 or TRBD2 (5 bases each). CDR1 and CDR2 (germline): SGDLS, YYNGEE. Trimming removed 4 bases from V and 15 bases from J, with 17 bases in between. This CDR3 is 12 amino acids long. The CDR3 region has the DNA TGTGCCAGCAGCTCTGCAAGGGACCGCCTGTACTTC. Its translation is CASSSARDRLYF.

The CDR3 bases are TGTGCCAGCAGCCTCGGGACTAGCGGGAGTAATGAGCAGTTCTTC. This encodes CASSLGTSGSNEQFF. The chain uses TRBV5-4 and TRBJ2-1, with TRBD2 matching 14 bases. The CDR3 runs to 15 residues. J was trimmed by 7 bases and V by 4 bases; bases with no gene match: 4. CDR1 SGHNT and CDR2 YYREEE come from the germline V gene (reference sequence).

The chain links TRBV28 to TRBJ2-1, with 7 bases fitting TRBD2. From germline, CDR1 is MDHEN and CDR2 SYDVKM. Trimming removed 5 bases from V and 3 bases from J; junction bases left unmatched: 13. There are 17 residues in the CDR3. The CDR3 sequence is CASSPYPGTTVYNEQFF. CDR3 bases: TGTGCCAGCAGTCCCTATCCAGGGACTACAGTCTACAATGAGCAGTTCTTC.

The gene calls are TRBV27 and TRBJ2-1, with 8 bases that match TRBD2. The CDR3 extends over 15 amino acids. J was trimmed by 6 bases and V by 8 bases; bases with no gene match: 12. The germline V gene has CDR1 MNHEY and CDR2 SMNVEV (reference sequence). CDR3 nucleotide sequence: TGTGCCAGCTCGGCCCGGGCCGGGAGGGTCAATGAGCAGTTCTTC. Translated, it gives CASSARAGRVNEQFF.

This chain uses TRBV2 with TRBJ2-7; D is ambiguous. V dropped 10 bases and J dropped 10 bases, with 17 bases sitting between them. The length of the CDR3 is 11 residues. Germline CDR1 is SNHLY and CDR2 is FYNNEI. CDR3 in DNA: TGTGCCATCCCAAAGGACGGTCACCAGTACTTC. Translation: CAIPKDGHQYF.

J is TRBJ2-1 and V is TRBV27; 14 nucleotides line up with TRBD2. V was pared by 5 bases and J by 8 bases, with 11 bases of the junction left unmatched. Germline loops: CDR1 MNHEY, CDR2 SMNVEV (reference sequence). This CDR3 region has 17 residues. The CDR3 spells CASSRRPTSGRGYEQFF. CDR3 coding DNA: TGTGCCAGCAGTCGCAGACCGACTAGCGGGAGGGGGTATGAGCAGTTCTTC.

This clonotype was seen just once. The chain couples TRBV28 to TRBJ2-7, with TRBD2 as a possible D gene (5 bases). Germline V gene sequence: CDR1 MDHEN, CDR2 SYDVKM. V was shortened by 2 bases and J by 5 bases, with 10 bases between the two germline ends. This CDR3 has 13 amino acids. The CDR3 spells CASSLEGGHEQYF. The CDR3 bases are TGTGCCAGCAGTTTAGAGGGCGGTCACGAGCAGTACTTC.

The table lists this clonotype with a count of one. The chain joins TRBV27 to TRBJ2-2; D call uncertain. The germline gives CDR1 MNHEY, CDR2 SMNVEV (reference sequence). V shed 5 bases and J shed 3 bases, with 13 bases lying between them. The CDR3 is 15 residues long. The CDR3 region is CASSLIRQDTGELFF. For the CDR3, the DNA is TGTGCCAGCAGTCTAATCCGTCAAGACACCGGGGAGCTGTTTTTT.

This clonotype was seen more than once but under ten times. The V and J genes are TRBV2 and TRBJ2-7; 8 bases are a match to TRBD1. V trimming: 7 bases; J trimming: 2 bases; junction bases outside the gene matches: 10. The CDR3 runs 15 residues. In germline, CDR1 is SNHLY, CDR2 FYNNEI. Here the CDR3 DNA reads TGTGCCAGCAAAACTGGCAGGGGGCCCACCTACGAGCAGTACTTC. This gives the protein CASKTGRGPTYEQYF.

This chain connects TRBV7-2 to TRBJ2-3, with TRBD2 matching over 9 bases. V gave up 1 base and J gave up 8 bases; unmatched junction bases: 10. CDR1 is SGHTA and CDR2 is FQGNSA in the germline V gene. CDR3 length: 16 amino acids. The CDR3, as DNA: TGTGCCAGCAGCTTAGGAAGGAGCGGGAGGACGAGTACGCAGTATTTT. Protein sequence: CASSLGRSGRTSTQYF.

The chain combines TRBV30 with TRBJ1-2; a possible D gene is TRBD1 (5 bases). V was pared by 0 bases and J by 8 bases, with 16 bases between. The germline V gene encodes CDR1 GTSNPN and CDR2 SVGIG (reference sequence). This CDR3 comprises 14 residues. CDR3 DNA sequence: TGTGCCTGGAGTGTAGGGGCAGGCTTCGGGGGCTACACCTTC. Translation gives CAWSVGAGFGGYTF.